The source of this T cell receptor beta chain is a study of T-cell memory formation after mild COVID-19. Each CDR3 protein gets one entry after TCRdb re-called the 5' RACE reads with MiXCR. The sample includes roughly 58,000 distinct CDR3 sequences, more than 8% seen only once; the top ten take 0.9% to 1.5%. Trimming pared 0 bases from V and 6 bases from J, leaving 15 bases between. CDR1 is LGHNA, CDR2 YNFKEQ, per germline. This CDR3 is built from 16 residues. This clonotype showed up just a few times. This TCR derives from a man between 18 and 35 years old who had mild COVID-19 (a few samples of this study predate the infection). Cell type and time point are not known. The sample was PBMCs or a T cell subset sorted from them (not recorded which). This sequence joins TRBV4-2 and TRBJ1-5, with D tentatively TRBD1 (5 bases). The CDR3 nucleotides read TGTGCCAGCAGCCAAGATTCAGGGTTGAGCTCTCAGCCCCAGCATTTT. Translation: CASSQDSGLSSQPQHF.